The 2 T cell receptor beta chains below come from one sample, sequenced in a study of T-cell memory formation after mild COVID-19. TCRdb processed the 5' RACE reads anew with MiXCR; each CDR3 protein has one entry. The table records 350,000 or so distinct CDR3 sequences, approximately 21% of them present only once. The sample comprised PBMCs or a T cell subset sorted from them (not recorded which). Every receptor here comes from an adult woman who had mild COVID-19 (a few samples of this study predate the infection). Cell type and time point are not known.

This chain joins TRBV2 and TRBJ2-2, with D possibly called TRBD1 or TRBD2 (5 bases each). Trimming removed 8 bases at V and 4 bases at J, with 14 bases between. Germline CDR1 is SNHLY and CDR2 is FYNNEI. This CDR3 region has 14 residues. The chain's CDR3 is CASGAQRSTGELFF. DNA for the CDR3: TGTGCCAGCGGGGCCCAGCGGAGCACCGGGGAGCTGTTTTTT.

V gene TRBV11-3 combines with J gene TRBJ2-2; the D call may be TRBD1 or TRBD2 (6 bases each). V lost 1 base to trimming and J lost 3 bases, with 15 bases between them. This CDR3 is built from 17 residues. Per the germline V gene, CDR1 is SGHNT and CDR2 is YENEEA. The CDR3 DNA is TGTGCCAGCAGCTTAGCTGATAGGGGGGTCGACACCGGGGAGCTGTTTTTT. It is translated as CASSLADRGVDTGELFF.